This entry concerns a single T cell receptor beta chain. These data come from a study of radiation and T cells in renal cell carcinoma. This table comes from immunoSEQ multiplex PCR, and its TCRdb copy is limited to in-frame clones, with some not included. Altogether about 170,000 clones are present, about 87% being singletons, with the ten largest covering approximately 10%. Germline V gene lookup returns CDR1 SEHNR and CDR2 FQNEAQ (reference sequence). This CDR3 is 14 amino acids long. V lost 5 bases and J lost 4, with 11 bases in between. Documented time point: blood 4 weeks post-SBRT, at nephrectomy. As for treatment: 15 Gy SBRT to primary tumor, nephrectomy 4 weeks later.

The receptor's source is a woman aged 45-59 years with renal cell carcinoma. This sequence joins TRBV7-9 and TRBJ2-2, with D unclear. This specimen consisted of blood, obtained from a patient whose treatment included radiotherapy and nephrectomy. CDR3 protein: CASSPGMITGELFF. CDR3 bases: TGTGCCAGCAGCCCTGGGATGATCACCGGGGAGCTGTTTTTT. The variable domain in full, completed from reference TRBV7-9 and TRBJ2-2, reads DTGVSQNPRHKITKRGQNVTFRCDPISEHNRLYWYRQTLGQGPEFLTYFQNEAQLEKSRLLSDRFSAERPKGSFSTLEIQRTEQGDSAMYLCASSPGMITGELFFGEGSRLTVL.